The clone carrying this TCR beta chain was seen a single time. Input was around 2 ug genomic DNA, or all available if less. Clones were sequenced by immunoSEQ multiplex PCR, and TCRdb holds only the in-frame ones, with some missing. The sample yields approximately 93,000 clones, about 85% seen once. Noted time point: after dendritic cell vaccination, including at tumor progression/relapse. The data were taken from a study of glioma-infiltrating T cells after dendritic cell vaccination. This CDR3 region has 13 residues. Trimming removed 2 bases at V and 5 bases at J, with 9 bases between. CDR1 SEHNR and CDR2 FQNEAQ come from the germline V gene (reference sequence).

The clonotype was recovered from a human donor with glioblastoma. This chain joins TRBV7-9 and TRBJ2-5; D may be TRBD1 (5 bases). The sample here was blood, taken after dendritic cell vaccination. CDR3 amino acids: CASSLQGRETQYF. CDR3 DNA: TGTGCCAGCAGCTTACAGGGCAGGGAGACCCAGTACTTC.